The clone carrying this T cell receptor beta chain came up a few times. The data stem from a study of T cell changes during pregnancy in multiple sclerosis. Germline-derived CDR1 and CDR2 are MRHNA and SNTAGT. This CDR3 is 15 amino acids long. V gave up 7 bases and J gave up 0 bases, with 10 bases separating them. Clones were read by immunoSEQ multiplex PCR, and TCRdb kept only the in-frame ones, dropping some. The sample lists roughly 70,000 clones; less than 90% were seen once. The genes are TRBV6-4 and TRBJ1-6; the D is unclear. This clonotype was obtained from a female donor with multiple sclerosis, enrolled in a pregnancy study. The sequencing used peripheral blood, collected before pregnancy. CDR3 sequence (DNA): TGTGCCAGCATGGTCTGGAGCTCCTATAATTCACCCCTCCACTTT. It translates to CASMVWSSYNSPLHF.